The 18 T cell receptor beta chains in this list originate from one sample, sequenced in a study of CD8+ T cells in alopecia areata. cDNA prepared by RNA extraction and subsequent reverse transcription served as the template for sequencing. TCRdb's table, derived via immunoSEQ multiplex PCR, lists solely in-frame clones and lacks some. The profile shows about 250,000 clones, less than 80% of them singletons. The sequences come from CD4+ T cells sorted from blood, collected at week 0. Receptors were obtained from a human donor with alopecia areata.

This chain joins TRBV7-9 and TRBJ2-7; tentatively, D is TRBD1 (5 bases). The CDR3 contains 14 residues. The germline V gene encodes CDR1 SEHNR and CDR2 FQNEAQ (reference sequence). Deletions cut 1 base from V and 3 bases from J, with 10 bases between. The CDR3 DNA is TGTGCCAGCAGCTTAGGGCAGGGATTCTACGAGCAGTACTTC. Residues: CASSLGQGFYEQYF.

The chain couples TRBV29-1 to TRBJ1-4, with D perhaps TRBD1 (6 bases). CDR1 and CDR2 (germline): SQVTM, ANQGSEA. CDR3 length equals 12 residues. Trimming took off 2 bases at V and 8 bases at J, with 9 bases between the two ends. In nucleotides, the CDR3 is TGCAGCGTTGAAACAGGGTACGAAAAACTGTTTTTT. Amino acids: CSVETGYEKLFF.

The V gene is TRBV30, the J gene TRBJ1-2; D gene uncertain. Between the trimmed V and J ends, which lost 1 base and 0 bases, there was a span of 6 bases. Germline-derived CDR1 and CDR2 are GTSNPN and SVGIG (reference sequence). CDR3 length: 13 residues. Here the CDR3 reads CAWSGTSNYGYTF. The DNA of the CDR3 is TGTGCCTGGAGTGGTACCTCTAACTATGGCTACACCTTC. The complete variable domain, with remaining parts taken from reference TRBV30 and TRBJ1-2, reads SQTIHQWPATLVQPVGSPLSLECTVEGTSNPNLYWYRQAAGRGLQLLFYSVGIGQISSEVPQNLSASRPQDRQFILSSKKLLLSDSGFYLCAWSGTSNYGYTFGSGTRLTVV.

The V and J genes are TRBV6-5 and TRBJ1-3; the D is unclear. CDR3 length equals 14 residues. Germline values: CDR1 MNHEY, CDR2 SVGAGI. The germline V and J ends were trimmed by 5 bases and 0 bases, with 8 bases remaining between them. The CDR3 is CASSGPFSGNTIYF. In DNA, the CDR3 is TGTGCCAGCAGTGGGCCCTTCTCTGGAAACACCATATATTTT.

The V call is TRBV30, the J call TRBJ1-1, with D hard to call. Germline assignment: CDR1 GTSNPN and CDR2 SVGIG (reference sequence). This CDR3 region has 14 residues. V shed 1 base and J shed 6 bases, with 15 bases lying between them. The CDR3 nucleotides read TGTGCCTGGAGTGCCGGGAACCAACAGTCTGAAGCTTTCTTT. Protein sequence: CAWSAGNQQSEAFF.

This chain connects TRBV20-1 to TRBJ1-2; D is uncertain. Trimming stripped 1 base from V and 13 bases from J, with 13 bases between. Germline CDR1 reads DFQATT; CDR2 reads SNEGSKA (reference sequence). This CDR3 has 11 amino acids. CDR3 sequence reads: CSARVVIGSTF. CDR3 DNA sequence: TGCAGTGCTAGAGTTGTGATCGGTAGCACCTTC.

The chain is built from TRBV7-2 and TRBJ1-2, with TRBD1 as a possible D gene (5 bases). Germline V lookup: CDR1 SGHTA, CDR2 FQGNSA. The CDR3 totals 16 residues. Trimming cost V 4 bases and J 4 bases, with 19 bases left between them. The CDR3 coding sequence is TGTGCCAGCAGCTCGGGAGGGGCAGGCCGGTTCTATGGCTACACCTTC. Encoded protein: CASSSGGAGRFYGYTF. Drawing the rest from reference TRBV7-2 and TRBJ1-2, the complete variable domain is GAGVSQSPSNKVTEKGKDVELRCDPISGHTALYWYRQSLGQGLEFLIYFQGNSAPDKSGLPSDRFSAERTGGSVSTLTIQRTQQEDSAVYLCASSSGGAGRFYGYTFGSGTRLTVV.

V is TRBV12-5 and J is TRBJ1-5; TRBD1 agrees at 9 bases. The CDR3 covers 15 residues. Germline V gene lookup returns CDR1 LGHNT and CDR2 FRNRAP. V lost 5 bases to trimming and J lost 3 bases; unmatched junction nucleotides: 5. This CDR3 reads CASGRTGANNQPQHF. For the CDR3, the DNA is TGTGCTAGTGGTCGGACAGGGGCAAACAATCAGCCCCAGCATTTT.

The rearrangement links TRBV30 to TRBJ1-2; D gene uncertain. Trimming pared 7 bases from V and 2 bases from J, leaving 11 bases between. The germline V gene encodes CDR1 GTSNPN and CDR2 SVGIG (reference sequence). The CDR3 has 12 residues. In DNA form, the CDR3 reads TGTGCCTCCTCCGGAGGGAACTATGGCTACACCTTC. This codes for CASSGGNYGYTF.

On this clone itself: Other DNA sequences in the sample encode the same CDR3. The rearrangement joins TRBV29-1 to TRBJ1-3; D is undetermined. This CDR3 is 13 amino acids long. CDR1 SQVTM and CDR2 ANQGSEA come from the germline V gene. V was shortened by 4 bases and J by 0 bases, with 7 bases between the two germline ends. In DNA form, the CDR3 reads TGCAGCGTTGTCGGGAACTCTGGAAACACCATATATTTT. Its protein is CSVVGNSGNTIYF.

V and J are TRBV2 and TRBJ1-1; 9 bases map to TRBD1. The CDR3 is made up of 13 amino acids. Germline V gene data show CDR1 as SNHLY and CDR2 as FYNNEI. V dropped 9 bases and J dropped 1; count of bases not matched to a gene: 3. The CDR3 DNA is TGTGCCAGGGGACAGGGCGGGAACACTGAAGCTTTCTTT. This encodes CARGQGGNTEAFF. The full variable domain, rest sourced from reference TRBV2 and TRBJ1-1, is EPEVTQTPSHQVTQMGQEVILRCVPISNHLYFYWYRQILGQKVEFLVSFYNNEISEKSEIFDDQFSVERPDGSNFTLKIRSTKLEDSAMYFCARGQGGNTEAFFGQGTRLTVV.

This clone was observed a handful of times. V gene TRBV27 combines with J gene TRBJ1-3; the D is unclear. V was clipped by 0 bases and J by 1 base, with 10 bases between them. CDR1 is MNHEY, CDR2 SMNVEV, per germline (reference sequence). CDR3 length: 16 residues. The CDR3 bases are TGTGCCAGCAGTTTATCGTTTGGGCTTTCTGGAAACACCATATATTTT. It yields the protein CASSLSFGLSGNTIYF.

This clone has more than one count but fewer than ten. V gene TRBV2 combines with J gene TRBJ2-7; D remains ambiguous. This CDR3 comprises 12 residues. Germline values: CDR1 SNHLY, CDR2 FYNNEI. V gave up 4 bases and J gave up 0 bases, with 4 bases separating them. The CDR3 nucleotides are TGTGCCAGCAGTGTTGGCTCCTACGAGCAGTACTTC. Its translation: CASSVGSYEQYF.

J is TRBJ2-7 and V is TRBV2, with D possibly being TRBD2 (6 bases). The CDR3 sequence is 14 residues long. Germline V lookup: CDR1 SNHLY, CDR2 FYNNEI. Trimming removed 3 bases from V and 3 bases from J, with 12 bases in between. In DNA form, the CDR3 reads TGTGCCAGCAGTGACGGGACTTACATCTACGAGCAGTACTTC. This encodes CASSDGTYIYEQYF.

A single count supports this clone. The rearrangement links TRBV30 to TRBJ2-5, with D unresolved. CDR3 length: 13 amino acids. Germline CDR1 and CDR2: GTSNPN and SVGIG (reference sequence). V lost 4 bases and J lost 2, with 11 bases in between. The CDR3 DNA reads TGTGCCTGGAACCTATATGTGCAAGAGACCCAGTACTTC. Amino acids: CAWNLYVQETQYF.

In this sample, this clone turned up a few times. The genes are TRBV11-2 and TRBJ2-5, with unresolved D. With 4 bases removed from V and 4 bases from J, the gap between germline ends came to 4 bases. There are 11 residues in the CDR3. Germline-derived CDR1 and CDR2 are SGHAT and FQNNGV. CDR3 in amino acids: CASSSIETQYF. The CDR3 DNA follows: TGTGCCAGCAGCTCGATAGAGACCCAGTACTTC.

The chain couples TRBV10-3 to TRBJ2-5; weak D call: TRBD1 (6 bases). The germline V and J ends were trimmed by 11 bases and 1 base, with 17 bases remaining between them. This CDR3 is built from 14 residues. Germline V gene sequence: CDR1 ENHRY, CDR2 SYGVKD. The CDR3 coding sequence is TGTGCCGCCCGACAGGCCCAGGGCCAAGAGACCCAGTACTTC. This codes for CAARQAQGQETQYF.

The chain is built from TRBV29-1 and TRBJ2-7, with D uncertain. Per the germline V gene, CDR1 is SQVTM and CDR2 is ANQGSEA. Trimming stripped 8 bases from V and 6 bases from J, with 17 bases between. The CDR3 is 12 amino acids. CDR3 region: CSIPAMNSEQYF. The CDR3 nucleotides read TGCAGCATTCCGGCGATGAACAGCGAGCAGTACTTC.